What follows are 8 T cell receptor beta chains derived from one specimen sequenced in a study of CD8 T cells in ankylosing spondylitis (dated by TCRdb to 2015 to 2018). General conclusions and limits of the study: A TCR beta motif made up of eight or nine highly homologous amino acid variants appeared to be characteristic of blood from ankylosing spondylitis patients.

Libraries were built with 5' RACE. Sequencing relied on an Illumina HiSeq 2500. TCRdb ran its own pipeline on the public reads, namely fastp trimming at Q25 and MiXCR clone calling, and kept in-frame beta chains. Identical CDR3 proteins give one entry, which carries the most common genes and DNA. Present in this sample are 470,000 or so distinct CDR3 sequences, 26% of which were seen just once. The ten largest clones represent about 0.89% of the sample. Their antigen targets remain unknown. Sequencing was performed on blood, either unsorted or a sorted T cell fraction (not recorded which). The receptor set was obtained from a male donor with ankylosing spondylitis.

The chain couples TRBV11-2 to TRBJ1-1; 7 nucleotides align to TRBD1. Germline V gene data show CDR1 as SGHAT and CDR2 as FQNNGV. CDR3 size: 14 residues. Trimming took 6 bases from V and 3 from J; bases not matched to a gene: 7. DNA for the CDR3: TGTGCCAGCAGTTCCACAGGGGTGGACACTGAAGCTTTCTTT. Its protein product is CASSSTGVDTEAFF.

The CDR3: CSARPDLYNEQFF. In DNA form, the CDR3 reads TGCAGTGCTAGGCCGGACCTGTACAATGAGCAGTTCTTC. The rearrangement links TRBV20-1 to TRBJ2-1; no firm D call. There are 13 residues in the CDR3. Germline V CDR1 and CDR2: DFQATT, SNEGSKA (reference sequence). The germline V and J ends were trimmed by 3 bases and 4 bases, with 10 bases remaining between them.

The chain has TRBV5-1 and TRBJ2-5; D possibly corresponds to TRBD2 (6 bases). V was trimmed by 1 base and J by 3 bases, leaving 10 bases between them. The CDR3 is 14 residues long. Germline CDR1 SGHRS, CDR2 YFSETQ. DNA of the CDR3: TGCGCCAGCAGCTTGTGGTCTAGCGAAGAGACCCAGTACTTC. Protein: CASSLWSSEETQYF.

The chain has TRBV5-1 and TRBJ1-1, with TRBD1 identical over 7 bases. This CDR3 comprises 15 residues. V gave up 3 bases and J gave up 0 bases; unmatched junction bases: 5. Germline V gene lookup returns CDR1 SGHRS and CDR2 YFSETQ. The CDR3 region is CASSSGGDMNTEAFF. DNA of the CDR3: TGCGCCAGCAGCTCAGGGGGGGACATGAACACTGAAGCTTTCTTT.

The gene calls are TRBV15 and TRBJ2-3; possibly TRBD2 for D (6 bases). The CDR3 has 17 amino acids. Trimming pared 0 bases from V and 1 base from J, leaving 14 bases between. Per germline, CDR1 LNHNV and CDR2 YYDKDF (reference sequence). CDR3 protein: CATSREPTSGGTDTQYF. CDR3 nucleotides: TGTGCCACCAGCAGAGAACCGACTAGTGGGGGCACAGATACGCAGTATTTT.

This chain connects TRBV20-1 to TRBJ2-2; a weak D match, TRBD2 (6 bases). V lost 3 bases, J lost 3 bases, and 20 bases lay in between. The CDR3 spans 17 residues. Germline lookup yields CDR1 DFQATT and CDR2 SNEGSKA (reference sequence). As DNA, the CDR3 is TGCAGTGCTAGCCTCGGAGCCGGCGGGATGGACACCGGGGAGCTGTTTTTT. This codes for CSASLGAGGMDTGELFF.

The genes are TRBV12-3 or TRBV12-4 and TRBJ1-2; D perhaps matches TRBD1 (6 bases). The V end lost 6 bases, the J end lost 8 bases, and 19 bases lay between the germline ends. The CDR3 sequence is 14 residues long. CDR3 in DNA: TGTGCCAGCAGGGACACGGGGGCGCCAGGAGGCTACACCTTC. It codes for CASRDTGAPGGYTF.

This chain uses TRBV9 with TRBJ2-2; D is tentatively TRBD1 or TRBD2 (5 bases each). Germline V lookup: CDR1 SGDLS, CDR2 YYNGEE. The length of the CDR3 is 15 residues. V lost 7 bases to trimming and J lost 3 bases, with 16 bases between them. This CDR3 is CASGEGQVYTGELFF. In DNA, the CDR3 is TGTGCCAGCGGTGAGGGGCAGGTATACACCGGGGAGCTGTTTTTT.